These 2 T cell receptor beta chains came from one sample sequenced in a study of T cells in women clearing cervical HPV infection. Method: immunoSEQ multiplex PCR; TCRdb's copy keeps in-frame clones and lacks some. The sample has 40,000 to 45,000 clones. The material sequenced was blood buffy coat. These receptors were collected from a woman aged 18 to 69 with a cervical HPV16 infection that either progressed to CIN3+ or cleared (not recorded which).

Points on this clone: The read finishes 3 residues shy of the CDR3 end, and the germline J gene is used to complete it. The gene calls are TRBV6-2 or TRBV6-3 and TRBJ2-3, with 11 bases aligning to TRBD1. Germline V gene lookup returns CDR1 MNHEY and CDR2 SVGEGT. This CDR3 is 16 amino acids long. Incomplete CDR3 DNA: TGTGCCAGCAGTTACTCTGGACAGGGGGCAACGCAGCCG. Its protein product is CASSYSGQGATQP. Given in full, the CDR3 is CASSYSGQGATQPQYF.

A remark on this clone: The read falls 3 residues short of the CDR3 end, and the missing part is taken from the germline J gene. The chain carries TRBV20-1 and TRBJ1-5, with D perhaps matching TRBD1 (5 bases). The CDR3 is made up of 12 amino acids. Per the germline V gene, CDR1 is DFQATT and CDR2 is SNEGSKA (reference sequence). Deletions cut 8 bases from V and 4 bases from J, with 12 bases between. The CDR3 protein is CSLTDQNQPQHF. The CDR3 bases that were read are TGCAGTTTGACAGACCAAAATCAGCCC.